This T cell receptor (beta chain) was identified during a study of PD-1 blockade in mismatch repair-deficient tumors. Findings of the study overall: Rapid post-treatment expansion, then contraction, generally preceding radiologic response, marked tumor-resident clones.

Trimming at V came to 2 bases and at J to 2 bases, leaving 13 bases not matched to a gene. The germline V gene encodes CDR1 KGHSH and CDR2 LQKENI. CDR3 length: 20 residues. Turning to this clone: Its antigen is undetermined.

Libraries were prepared by immunoSEQ multiplex PCR; TCRdb keeps only in-frame clonotypes and omits some of them. The data contain some 110,000 clones, roughly 80% of them singletons. Three pembrolizumab responders had their TCRs sequenced. The sequencing used peripheral blood, collected 60 weeks after starting pembrolizumab. This chain connects TRBV18 to TRBJ2-6, with 9 nucleotides matching TRBD1. The clonotype originates from an adult with mismatch repair-deficient cancer. CDR3 in DNA: TGTGCCAGCTCACCAATATCGCCGGGACAGGGAGTACCTGGGGCCAACGTCCTGACTTTC. This sequence encodes CASSPISPGQGVPGANVLTF.